This T cell receptor (beta chain) was recovered during a study of radiation and T cells in renal cell carcinoma (dated by TCRdb to about 2020). Describing the broader study: The samples were obtained from a clinical trial, where primary renal cell carcinomas were treated with 15 Gy stereotactic body radiation therapy and then removed by nephrectomy 4 weeks afterward. In total, almost 55 samples, comprising around 26 tumors and around 27 peripheral blood samples, were subjected to TCR beta sequencing. Across all 53 samples, under 5,000,000 unique CDR3 nucleotide sequences encoding 2,658,974 unique CDR3 amino acid sequences were identified. Overall study results and their limits: Because the trial had a single-armed design, the trial could not examine how radiation dose or scheduling affected the TCR repertoire. Tracking of blood repertoire dynamics stopped at three to five weeks after treatment, with no follow-up past that point. In blood, the top tumor clonotypes increased between baseline and 2 weeks post-radiation and then shrank by 4 weeks, which suggests that tumor-resident clones expanded only transiently. No pretreatment tumor biopsies were available, so the baseline intratumoral presence of clonotypes could not be determined.

There are 12 amino acids in the CDR3, from cysteine to phenylalanine inclusive. Of all the DNA, just the CDR3 is kept, 36 bases in frame from base 1. The trim is 6 bases for V and 6 bases for J, with a gap of 11 bases between the germline ends. CDR1 and CDR2 (MDHEN, SYDVKM) derive from the germline V gene. Following the manufacturer's recommendations, the immunoSEQ kit was used to generate TCR beta libraries from genomic DNA. For library preparation, a first multiplex PCR was performed with proprietary primers, followed by a second PCR in which unique barcodes were added, and bead cleanups were performed after each round. Each sample batch included a kit-provided positive control reaction and a negative control reaction. The final libraries underwent checking on an Agilent 4200 TapeStation D1000 ScreenTape, volumetric pooling, and quantification by qPCR. Sequencing was performed on an Illumina NextSeq500 with a MidOutput 150-cycle cartridge, and 156 Read1 and 15 Index1 cycles were run with kit custom primers. The pooled library was loaded at around 1.1 pM, and about 21% PhiX control was spiked in. Regarding the original processing steps: The vendor-processed data were analyzed in R, and a clonotype was defined as all T cells that share the same CDR3 nucleotide sequence. In the clone abundance analyses, frequencies were normalized to the 10,000 most abundant clones in each sample. Public T cell clones, which averaged fewer than five per sample, were excluded before analysis. An abundance difference of at least 32-fold between compartments was the criterion for calling clonotypes tumor-enriched or baseline blood-enriched. A beta-binomial differential abundance model was applied to find clonotypes that expanded or contracted between blood time points. The Baroni-Urbani and Buser coefficient was used to measure tumor-blood repertoire similarity, and groups were compared with two-tailed Wilcoxon tests in R. As stored in TCRdb, this immuneACCESS dataset retains in-frame rearrangements with V and J assigned. A fraction of the clones does not appear; measured against another copy, unresolved V genes explain less than half of the discrepancy, and the remainder lacks a known reason. That table gives V, J and clone size, and the DNA gave D and trimming. In this sample the table shows some 130,000 clones, roughly 77% of which occur a single time. 1.5% to 2% of the sample rests with the top ten.

Details on this clone: Its binding antigen is unknown. No clone much larger than this one lies a single base away; base qualities are absent.

This sample's time point label indicates: blood 2 weeks post-SBRT. The sample's treatment or condition label, decoded: 15 Gy SBRT to primary tumor, nephrectomy 4 weeks later. Serial peripheral blood from radiation-treated patients was sampled at baseline, 2 weeks and 4 weeks after SBRT to track tumor-enriched clonotypes. Renal cell carcinoma with clear cell pathology was present in all patients. Genomic DNA for TCR sequencing was prepared using the QIAamp DNA Blood Mini Kit (Qiagen). Only samples passing all quality control checks were included in the analyses. Material: blood, obtained from a patient whose treatment included radiotherapy and nephrectomy. Rearrangement joined TRBV28 to TRBJ2-5; TRBD1 is perhaps the D gene, given 5 matching bases. This TCR came from a woman aged 55 to 70 with renal cell carcinoma. The nucleotide sequence reads as follows: TGTGCCAGCAGGACTTCAGGGCAGACCCAGTACTTC. Translation gives CASRTSGQTQYF. The reference TRBV28 and TRBJ2-5 proteins fill in what lies around the CDR3, so the full variable domain reads DVKVTQSSRYLVKRTGEKVFLECVQDMDHENMFWYRQDPGLGLRLIYFSYDVKMKEKGDIPEGYSVSREKKERFSLILESASTNQTSMYLCASRTSGQTQYFGPGTRLLVL.